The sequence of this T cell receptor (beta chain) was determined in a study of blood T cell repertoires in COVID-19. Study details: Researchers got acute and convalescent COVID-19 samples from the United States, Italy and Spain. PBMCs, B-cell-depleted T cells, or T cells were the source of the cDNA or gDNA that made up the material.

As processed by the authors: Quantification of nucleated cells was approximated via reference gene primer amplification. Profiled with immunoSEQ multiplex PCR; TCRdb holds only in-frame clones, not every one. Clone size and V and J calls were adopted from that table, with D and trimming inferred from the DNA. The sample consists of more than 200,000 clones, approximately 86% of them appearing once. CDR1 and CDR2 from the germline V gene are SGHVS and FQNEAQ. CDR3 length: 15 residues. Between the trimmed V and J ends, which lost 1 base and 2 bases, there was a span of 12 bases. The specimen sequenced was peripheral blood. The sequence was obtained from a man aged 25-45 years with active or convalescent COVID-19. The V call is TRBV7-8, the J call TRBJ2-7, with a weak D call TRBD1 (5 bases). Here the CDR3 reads CASSLVSGITYEQYF. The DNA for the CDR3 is TGTGCCAGCAGCTTAGTATCAGGGATTACCTACGAGCAGTACTTC.